This TCR beta chain was recorded in a study of blood T cells in healthy people across ages. A J-beta primer mix and a sample-barcoded 5' primer were used in a second PCR of about 7 to 12 cycles. A template-switch adaptor that had 12 random nucleotides put a tag on each cDNA molecule. TCRdb reprocessed the 5' RACE reads with MiXCR, giving one entry per CDR3 protein. This table holds roughly 680,000 distinct CDR3 sequences, roughly 21% found once. The CDR3 extends over 14 amino acids. CDR1 and CDR2 (germline): SQVTM, ANQGSEA. The chain has TRBV29-1 and TRBJ2-1; D might be TRBD1 (6 bases). The DNA matches TRBJ2-7 better at its end, which makes the J call doubtful. Sequenced material: blood. This clonotype was sampled from a man between 65 and 80 years old in good health. In DNA form, the CDR3 reads TGCAGCGTTGAAGATCGGACAGAAGGGTACGAGCAGTACTTC. Protein product: CSVEDRTEGYEQYF.